Following are 32 T cell receptor beta chains from one sample sequenced in a study of shared clonotypes between healthy human individuals. CD8 cells classed as naive were CD45RO-negative and positively selected for CCR7, excluding terminally differentiated effector memory CD45RA+ cells. Sequenced by immunoSEQ multiplex PCR; TCRdb stores in-frame clones only, minus some. The sample contains 1.5 million to 2.5 million clones, about 95% of which appear only once. The sequencing input was naive CD8+ T cells sorted from blood. The receptors shown here come from a young man in good health.

Here the CDR3 reads CASSLRHHTYEQYF. For the CDR3, the DNA is TGTGCCAGCAGTTTGCGACACCATACCTACGAGCAGTACTTC. This chain links TRBV28 with TRBJ2-7; no definite D call. The CDR3 length is 14 residues. CDR1 is MDHEN and CDR2 is SYDVKM in the germline V gene. The V and J ends lost 3 bases and 2 bases respectively, with 11 bases between them. Using reference TRBV28 and TRBJ2-7 for the parts outside the CDR3, the full variable domain is DVKVTQSSRYLVKRTGEKVFLECVQDMDHENMFWYRQDPGLGLRLIYFSYDVKMKEKGDIPEGYSVSREKKERFSLILESASTNQTSMYLCASSLRHHTYEQYFGPGTRLTVT.

This clone was picked up one time. The V call is TRBV5-6, the J call TRBJ1-1, with unresolved D. The V end was cut by 6 bases, the J end by 0 bases, with 9 bases between. The CDR3 totals 13 residues. In germline, CDR1 is SGHDT, CDR2 YYEEEE. CDR3 nucleotides: TGTGCCAGCATGGCTACAATGAACACTGAAGCTTTCTTT. This translates into CASMATMNTEAFF.

The rearrangement links TRBV7-2 to TRBJ2-3; D remains unclear. V lost 5 bases to trimming and J lost 1 base, with 16 bases between them. This CDR3 contains 16 residues. Per germline, CDR1 SGHTA and CDR2 FQGNSA. The chain's CDR3 is CASSDTVSLRTDTQYF. Written as DNA, the CDR3 is TGTGCCAGCAGCGATACAGTCTCCCTACGCACAGATACGCAGTATTTT.

This sequence joins TRBV9 and TRBJ2-1; D call uncertain. V was clipped by 2 bases and J by 5 bases, with 8 bases between them. CDR1 and CDR2 from the germline V gene are SGDLS and YYNGEE. The CDR3 contains 13 residues. CDR3 in DNA: TGTGCCAGCAGCGTGAAGACAAACAATGAGCAGTTCTTC. This codes for CASSVKTNNEQFF.

There are many counts of this clone. The sample carries other DNA sequences with the same CDR3. This chain links TRBV6-5 with TRBJ2-2; D is uncertain. Germline lookup yields CDR1 MNHEY and CDR2 SVGAGI. The V end was cut by 2 bases, the J end by 1 base, with 5 bases between. The CDR3 is 14 residues long. CDR3 residues: CASSYGENTGELFF. CDR3 DNA: TGTGCCAGCAGTTACGGGGAGAACACCGGGGAGCTGTTTTTT.

This clone has a handful of counts. The J gene is TRBJ1-1, the V gene TRBV19; D is uncertain. Germline V gives CDR1 LNHDA, CDR2 SQIVND (reference sequence). Trimming removed 10 bases from V and 4 bases from J, with 10 bases in between. This CDR3 has 11 amino acids. The CDR3 loop is CATSGLTEAFF. CDR3 DNA: TGTGCCACTTCGGGCCTCACTGAAGCTTTCTTT.

The genes are TRBV2 and TRBJ1-2, with D unresolved. The V gene lost 4 bases and the J gene lost 3 bases, with 15 bases spanning the gap. The CDR3 has 15 amino acids. Per the germline V gene, CDR1 is SNHLY and CDR2 is FYNNEI. In DNA form, the CDR3 reads TGTGCCAGCAGTGGGCAAACCGGGGTTTACTATGGCTACACCTTC. It yields the protein CASSGQTGVYYGYTF.

The chain links TRBV7-9 to TRBJ1-5; weak D call: TRBD1 (5 bases). Germline loops: CDR1 SEHNR, CDR2 FQNEAQ (reference sequence). This CDR3 comprises 15 residues. Trimming took off 5 bases at V and 3 bases at J, with 14 bases between the two ends. This chain's CDR3 is CASSTWGGDNQPQHF. CDR3 DNA: TGTGCCAGCAGCACTTGGGGGGGGGACAATCAGCCCCAGCATTTT.

V usage is TRBV7-9 and J usage is TRBJ2-7; 10 bases agree with TRBD2. This CDR3 is 17 amino acids long. CDR1 and CDR2 from the germline V gene are SEHNR and FQNEAQ (reference sequence). With 5 bases clipped from V and 5 bases from J, the junction kept 15 bases outside the gene matches. This CDR3 is CASSLSPGTSASNEQYF. The CDR3 DNA follows: TGTGCCAGCAGCCTCAGTCCCGGGACTAGCGCATCGAACGAGCAGTACTTC. The full variable domain, rest sourced from reference TRBV7-9 and TRBJ2-7, is DTGVSQNPRHKITKRGQNVTFRCDPISEHNRLYWYRQTLGQGPEFLTYFQNEAQLEKSRLLSDRFSAERPKGSFSTLEIQRTEQGDSAMYLCASSLSPGTSASNEQYFGPGTRLTVT.

In the case of this clone: Distinct nucleotide sequences in the sample also encode this CDR3. V gene TRBV7-9 combines with J gene TRBJ1-1; D might be TRBD1 (5 bases). Per the germline V gene, CDR1 is SEHNR and CDR2 is FQNEAQ (reference sequence). The CDR3 runs 14 residues. The V end was cut by 4 bases, the J end by 0 bases, with 9 bases between. The CDR3 region is CASSSDRLNTEAFF. CDR3 in DNA: TGTGCCAGCAGCTCCGACAGACTGAACACTGAAGCTTTCTTT.

Points on this clone: At the DNA level, this CDR3 is encoded by other sequences in the same sample as well. The chain employs TRBV28 and TRBJ1-1; possibly TRBD1 for D (6 bases). Germline V gene sequence: CDR1 MDHEN, CDR2 SYDVKM. The V gene lost 3 bases and the J gene lost 4 bases, with 9 bases spanning the gap. CDR3 length: 13 residues. CDR3 sequence reads: CASSFRGPTEAFF. The CDR3 DNA reads as TGTGCCAGCAGTTTCCGGGGGCCCACTGAAGCTTTCTTT.

The chain couples TRBV5-4 to TRBJ2-1; tentatively, D is TRBD2 (7 bases). Germline CDR1 SGHNT, CDR2 YYREEE (reference sequence). V was shortened by 1 base and J by 7 bases, with 15 bases between the two germline ends. There are 15 residues in the CDR3. CDR3 region: CASSLWRGQGNEQFF. In nucleotides, the CDR3 is TGTGCCAGCAGCTTGTGGCGGGGGCAGGGGAATGAGCAGTTCTTC.

The chain's CDR3 is CAIRESGYEQYF. The DNA for the CDR3 is TGTGCCATCCGAGAGTCCGGCTACGAGCAGTACTTC. The V call is TRBV10-3, the J call TRBJ2-7, with D uncertain. The CDR3 length is 12 residues. V was cut by 8 bases and J by 3 bases, with 11 bases left in between. Looked up from germline, CDR1 is ENHRY and CDR2 is SYGVKD.

The chain is built from TRBV13 and TRBJ1-2; D possibly corresponds to TRBD1 (5 bases). Trimming shortened V by 5 bases and J by 7 bases, and 20 bases separated the two germline ends. The germline CDR1 and CDR2 sequences are PRHDT and FYEKMQ (reference sequence). The CDR3 totals 15 residues. CDR3 amino acids: CASSIHNQGILGYTF. The CDR3 region has the DNA TGTGCCAGCAGCATACATAACCAGGGTATCCTTGGCTACACCTTC.

The J gene is TRBJ2-5, the V gene TRBV2; 7 positions agree with TRBD1. With 6 bases clipped from V and 2 bases from J, the junction kept 6 bases outside the gene matches. The CDR3 contains 14 residues. Germline CDR1 and CDR2: SNHLY and FYNNEI. CDR3 in amino acids: CASRPGQSQETQYF. The CDR3, as DNA: TGTGCCAGCAGGCCGGGACAGTCACAAGAGACCCAGTACTTC.

The gene calls are TRBV25-1 and TRBJ1-2; 7 bases line up with TRBD1. Germline CDR1 and CDR2: MGHDK and SYGVNS. This CDR3 comprises 15 residues. The junction had 5 bases not matched to a gene; V was cut back by 0 bases and J by 4 bases. In DNA form, the CDR3 reads TGTGCCAGCAGTGAATATTCGGGACAGAGCTATGGCTACACCTTC. Translating gives CASSEYSGQSYGYTF.

J is TRBJ2-6 and V is TRBV2; the match to TRBD1 covers 11 bases. The CDR3 totals 18 residues. Trimming at V came to 6 bases and at J to 0 bases, leaving 7 bases not matched to a gene. CDR1 and CDR2 (germline): SNHLY, FYNNEI. The CDR3 reads CASSTGQGALSGANVLTF. CDR3 nucleotides: TGTGCCAGCAGCACCGGACAGGGGGCTCTCTCTGGGGCCAACGTCCTGACTTTC.

The chain links TRBV4-1 to TRBJ2-7; TRBD2 matches 7 bases. Per the germline V gene, CDR1 is MGHRA and CDR2 is YSYEKL. This CDR3 region has 15 residues. With V trimmed by 5 bases and J by 5 bases, 12 bases remained unmatched. The CDR3 spells CASSSPPGGSNEQYF. CDR3 in DNA: TGCGCCAGCAGCTCCCCCCCCGGGGGGAGCAACGAGCAGTACTTC.

The chain couples TRBV25-1 to TRBJ1-1; weak D call: TRBD1 (6 bases). The V gene lost 7 bases and the J gene lost 11 bases, with 17 bases spanning the gap. From germline, CDR1 is MGHDK and CDR2 SYGVNS. The CDR3 is 12 amino acids. The CDR3 nucleotides read TGTGCCAGCACCGAGGGGGGAGCGGGCGCTTTCTTT. Its translation is CASTEGGAGAFF.

The V and J genes are TRBV30 and TRBJ1-3; tentative D call: TRBD1 (5 bases). Trimming pared 5 bases from V and 2 bases from J, leaving 16 bases between. The germline V gene encodes CDR1 GTSNPN and CDR2 SVGIG (reference sequence). This CDR3 has 15 amino acids. The CDR3 DNA follows: TGTGCCTGGGGGTATCCCCCGGGGCCTGGAAACACCATATATTTT. Residues: CAWGYPPGPGNTIYF.

This chain uses TRBV6-1 with TRBJ2-7; D is undetermined. V was trimmed by 9 bases and J by 2 bases, leaving 14 bases between them. Germline V gene data show CDR1 as MNHNS and CDR2 as SASEGT. The CDR3 totals 13 residues. The CDR3 spells CASPGPTAYEQYF. In nucleotides, the CDR3 is TGTGCCAGTCCAGGACCCACGGCCTACGAGCAGTACTTC.

This chain connects TRBV11-2 to TRBJ1-1, with TRBD1 as a possible D gene (6 bases). V was shortened by 0 bases and J by 4 bases, with 12 bases between the two germline ends. The CDR3 is 15 amino acids. CDR1 is SGHAT and CDR2 is FQNNGV in the germline V gene. The CDR3 is CASSLDGGARTEAFF. The CDR3 nucleotides read TGTGCCAGCAGCTTAGATGGGGGGGCGCGCACTGAAGCTTTCTTT. The full variable domain, with the rest looked up from reference TRBV11-2 and TRBJ1-1, is EAGVAQSPRYKIIEKRQSVAFWCNPISGHATLYWYQQILGQGPKLLIQFQNNGVVDDSQLPKDRFSAERLKGVDSTLKIQPAKLEDSAVYLCASSLDGGARTEAFFGQGTRLTVV.

This chain uses TRBV28 with TRBJ2-7; 10 nucleotides align to TRBD1. CDR1 MDHEN and CDR2 SYDVKM come from the germline V gene. This CDR3 region has 14 residues. V shed 8 bases, J shed 3 bases, and the junction held 7 bases outside the gene matches. CDR3 coding DNA: TGTGCCAGCGCCCAGACAGGGGGCGACTACGAGCAGTACTTC. Translated: CASAQTGGDYEQYF.

The V call is TRBV7-9, the J call TRBJ1-4, with D uncertain. The germline V gene encodes CDR1 SEHNR and CDR2 FQNEAQ (reference sequence). The germline V and J ends were trimmed by 2 bases and 8 bases, with 6 bases remaining between them. The CDR3 is 12 amino acids. The CDR3 DNA reads TGTGCCAGCAGCTTACTGAAAGAAAAACTGTTTTTT. Encoded protein: CASSLLKEKLFF.

The CDR3 sequence is CASSLDPGGSTEAFF. For the CDR3, the DNA is TGTGCCAGCAGCTTAGACCCCGGCGGGAGCACTGAAGCTTTCTTT. The chain recombines TRBV7-6 with TRBJ1-1; D is unresolved. The CDR3 is 15 amino acids. Per germline, CDR1 SGHVS and CDR2 FNYEAQ. V lost 1 base and J 4 bases, leaving 13 bases between the germline ends.

Points on this clone: The sample contains more than one DNA sequence encoding this CDR3. This chain uses TRBV5-6 with TRBJ2-7; 7 positions agree with TRBD1. The CDR3 has 13 residues. V shed 4 bases, J shed 2 bases, and the junction held 3 bases outside the gene matches. In germline, CDR1 is SGHDT, CDR2 YYEEEE. The CDR3: CASSPGQTYEQYF. CDR3 in DNA: TGTGCCAGCAGCCCGGGACAGACCTACGAGCAGTACTTC. Based on the CDR3 plus reference TRBV5-6 and TRBJ2-7, the full variable domain is DAGVTQSPTHLIKTRGQQVTLRCSPKSGHDTVSWYQQALGQGPQFIFQYYEEEERQRGNFPDRFSGHQFPNYSSELNVNALLLGDSALYLCASSPGQTYEQYFGPGTRLTVT.

The CDR3 nucleotides read TGCGCCAGCAGCTTGTCCGGCCTCTTGGACATCAACGAGCAGTACTTC. As protein: CASSLSGLLDINEQYF. The gene calls are TRBV5-1 and TRBJ2-7, with D possibly matching TRBD1 (5 bases). Trimming left V 1 base short and J 5 bases short, with 19 bases between. Germline CDR1 is SGHRS and CDR2 is YFSETQ. This CDR3 region has 16 residues.

This CDR3 reads CATSWGHMNTEAFF. Here the CDR3 DNA reads TGTGCCACCAGCTGGGGACACATGAACACTGAAGCTTTCTTT. V and J are TRBV15 and TRBJ1-1; tentatively, D is TRBD1 (6 bases). The V end lost 5 bases, the J end lost 0 bases, and 10 bases lay between the germline ends. The germline CDR1 and CDR2 sequences are LNHNV and YYDKDF (reference sequence). The CDR3 loop spans 14 amino acids.

The chain combines TRBV30 with TRBJ2-1, with TRBD2 matching over 7 bases. The CDR3 has 19 residues. The V segment lost 0 bases and the J segment 0 bases; nucleotides outside the gene matches: 14. Germline loops: CDR1 GTSNPN, CDR2 SVGIG (reference sequence). The CDR3 DNA follows: TGTGCCTGGAGTGTACTTGCGGGAGCCTCGTTTAGCTCCTACAATGAGCAGTTCTTC. It yields the protein CAWSVLAGASFSSYNEQFF.

The chain employs TRBV4-1 and TRBJ2-7, with 8 bases matching TRBD1. Germline lookup yields CDR1 MGHRA and CDR2 YSYEKL. This CDR3 has 14 residues. The V segment lost 6 bases and the J segment 5 bases; nucleotides outside the gene matches: 9. Written as DNA, the CDR3 is TGCGCCAGCAGACTTTGGACAGGGTCCCACGAGCAGTACTTC. It translates to CASRLWTGSHEQYF.

This clone was found a few times. V and J are TRBV27 and TRBJ2-7; D unclear. Deletions cut 5 bases from V and 5 bases from J, with 16 bases between. This CDR3 contains 14 residues. CDR1 MNHEY and CDR2 SMNVEV come from the germline V gene (reference sequence). The CDR3 DNA reads as TGTGCCAGCAGTCCTCGCGTACAGCCCGACGAGCAGTACTTC. Protein sequence: CASSPRVQPDEQYF.

V gene TRBV28 combines with J gene TRBJ1-5; 8 nucleotides align to TRBD1. The CDR3 is made up of 15 amino acids. CDR1 MDHEN and CDR2 SYDVKM come from the germline V gene. The junction had 4 bases not matched to a gene; V was cut back by 6 bases and J by 0 bases. The CDR3 protein is CASSLTGDSNQPQHF. Here the CDR3 DNA reads TGTGCCAGCAGCCTGACAGGGGATAGCAATCAGCCCCAGCATTTT.